This is a list of T cell receptor beta chains from one sample in a study of cytomegalovirus exposure and HLA in healthy donors. Libraries were prepared by immunoSEQ multiplex PCR; TCRdb keeps only in-frame clonotypes and omits some of them. The table shows about 140,000 clones, with 75% to 80% occurring only once. The sequenced sample was PBMCs. The receptors were sampled from a woman aged 45 to 65 in good health and CMV-seronegative. Each CDR3 is given with its conserved first and last residue. D genes are given only for firm matches.

NA,TRBJ2-2,TRBV11-1,CASSLDGDGELFF
TRBD2,TRBJ2-1,TRBV7-2,CASSLGTSGSGLGEQFF
NA,TRBJ1-1,TRBV7-2,CASSLYSVNTEAFF
TRBD2,TRBJ2-5,TRBV9,CASSSRLAGRETQYF
NA,NA,TRBV15,CATSWQVEGYEQYF
TRBD1,TRBJ2-7,TRBV4-1,CASSQTGQGRNYEQYF
NA,TRBJ1-2,TRBV2,CASNKGWEDGYTF
NA,TRBJ1-1,TRBV18,CASSRGGEGTEAFF
TRBD1,TRBJ1-2,TRBV7-9,CASSTGGYGYTF
TRBD1,TRBJ1-2,TRBV2,CASRGGQSDGYTF
NA,TRBJ2-3,TRBV20-1,CSAGGGRRYF
TRBD1,TRBJ1-4,TRBV5-1,CASSLARGVPQEKLFF
TRBD1,TRBJ2-2,TRBV2,CASRGTVNTGELFF
NA,TRBJ2-1,TRBV15,CATKTGTSNEQFF
NA,TRBJ1-2,TRBV7-9,CASSTPTRLTNYGYTF
TRBD2,TRBJ2-7,TRBV6-1,CASSKGLAVYEQYF
NA,TRBJ1-2,TRBV9,CASSTHGQLSNYGYTF
TRBD2,TRBJ2-1,TRBV6-6,CASSYSSGGAYNEQFF
TRBD1,TRBJ2-1,TRBV15,CAIDLSSGTGMFNEQFF
NA,TRBJ2-3,TRBV6-5,CASSRSVLTDTQYF
TRBD2,TRBJ2-5,TRBV5-1,CASSPTPSGVGEQYF
TRBD1,TRBJ2-2,TRBV19,CATNRDSSNTGELFF
TRBD1,TRBJ2-7,TRBV6-7,CASSFTGGTYEQYF
NA,TRBJ1-6,TRBV6-6,CASIQNPNSPLHF
TRBD1,TRBJ2-7,TRBV9,CASSPRTDRDEQYF
NA,TRBJ1-1,TRBV7-9,CASSPRAGQNTEAFF
NA,TRBJ1-1,TRBV5-1,CASRYRVNTEAFF
NA,TRBJ2-5,TRBV7-9,CASSLARSRQYF
NA,TRBJ1-1,TRBV28,CASSEQQAEAFF
TRBD2,TRBJ2-3,TRBV4-1,CASSQESGGADTQYF
TRBD1,TRBJ1-1,TRBV5-8,CASSLGGAGGVNTEAFF
NA,TRBJ2-7,TRBV9,CASSVGQSFYEQYF
NA,TRBJ1-1,TRBV15,CATSREGRRDGGEAFF
NA,TRBJ2-1,TRBV4-1,CASSPLIGVRTLENEQFF
NA,TRBJ1-2,TRBV21-1,CASEKSGENYGYTF
TRBD1,TRBJ1-5,TRBV6-1,CASSEGQGEGQPQHF
NA,TRBJ1-2,TRBV6-1,CASRTDSDDGYTF
NA,TRBJ2-7,TRBV4-1,CASSLEGGSYEQYF
TRBD1,TRBJ1-6,TRBV5-4,CASRAGTGPNSPLHF
NA,TRBJ1-1,TRBV7-2,CASSLQGAGRAFF
TRBD1,TRBJ1-4,TRBV5-1,CASSTSGWGDSNYQPKRGNEKLFF
NA,TRBJ2-7,TRBV7-9,CASSLDGFSYEQYF